This TCR beta chain was captured in a study of cytomegalovirus exposure and HLA in healthy donors. CDR1 and CDR2 from the germline V gene are MNHNS and SASEGT. CDR3 length equals 12 residues. V lost 3 bases to trimming and J lost 15 bases, with 16 bases between them. This clone turned up a few times. Only in-frame clones appear in the TCRdb table, and some are missing; sequencing was by immunoSEQ multiplex PCR. The data contain 150,000 to 200,000 clones, approximately 88% of them singletons. The receptor's source is a man aged 18 to 35 in good health and CMV-seropositive. Material for sequencing was PBMCs. The J gene is TRBJ2-3, the V gene TRBV6-1; no clear D. CDR3 in amino acids: CASSDLGSPAYF. The CDR3 bases are TGTGCCAGCAGTGATCTCGGTAGCCCCGCTTATTTT.